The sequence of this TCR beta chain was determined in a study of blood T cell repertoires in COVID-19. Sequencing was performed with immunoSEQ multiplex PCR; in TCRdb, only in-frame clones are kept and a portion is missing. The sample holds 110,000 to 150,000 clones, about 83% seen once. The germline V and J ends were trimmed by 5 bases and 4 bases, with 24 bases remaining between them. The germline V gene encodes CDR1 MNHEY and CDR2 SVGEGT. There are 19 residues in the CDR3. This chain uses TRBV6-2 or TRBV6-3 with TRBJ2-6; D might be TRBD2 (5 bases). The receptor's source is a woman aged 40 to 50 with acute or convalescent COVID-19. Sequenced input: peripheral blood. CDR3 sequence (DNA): TGTGCCAGCAGTCCCCCCCGGCCATTGGTCCCGGGGGGGGCCAACGTCCTGACTTTC. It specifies CASSPPRPLVPGGANVLTF.